The next 15 T cell receptor beta chains were all read from a single sample in a study of beta chain bispecific antibodies for T cell cancers. Expansion lasted 2 to 4 days, with either anti-CD3 antibody OKT3 or CD3/CD28 beads. TCRdb processed the 5' RACE reads anew with MiXCR; each CDR3 protein has one entry. The repertoire includes about 20,000 distinct CDR3 sequences, 2.6% of them detected once, and over 25% sits in the top ten. Study-level results: Normal T cells contributed less of the targeted TRBV signal than the leukemia cells did.

Their antigen targets remain unknown. Sequenced sample: healthy donor T cells cultured with leukemia cells. The receptors were gathered from a human donor in good health. Some clones in this sample may be carry-over from other donors' samples.

In its sample, this clonotype was seen many times. The rearrangement uses TRBV27 and TRBJ2-2, with TRBD2 as a possible D gene (6 bases). The V gene lost 3 bases and the J gene lost 2 bases, with 10 bases spanning the gap. CDR1 MNHEY and CDR2 SMNVEV come from the germline V gene (reference sequence). This CDR3 is built from 15 residues. The CDR3 here is CASSFGGLNTGELFF. The CDR3 DNA is TGTGCCAGCAGTTTTGGAGGGCTCAACACCGGGGAGCTGTTTTTT.

This clonotype was picked up many times. The V and J genes are TRBV20-1 and TRBJ1-1, with 7 bases aligning to TRBD1. V gave up 5 bases and J gave up 4 bases; unmatched junction bases: 7. In germline, CDR1 is DFQATT, CDR2 SNEGSKA (reference sequence). This CDR3 region has 13 residues. As DNA, the CDR3 is TGCAGTGCTTCGACAGGGACCGGCACTGAAGCTTTCTTT. Amino acids: CSASTGTGTEAFF.

This clonotype was seen ten or more times. The chain joins TRBV28 to TRBJ1-1; 7 positions agree with TRBD1. CDR3 length: 16 amino acids. Germline loops: CDR1 MDHEN, CDR2 SYDVKM. V shed 6 bases, J shed 1 base, and the junction held 11 bases outside the gene matches. CDR3: CASRIDRDGRNTEAFF. DNA for the CDR3: TGTGCCAGCAGAATTGACAGGGACGGGAGGAACACTGAAGCTTTCTTT. Full variable domain (missing parts from reference TRBV28 and TRBJ1-1): DVKVTQSSRYLVKRTGEKVFLECVQDMDHENMFWYRQDPGLGLRLIYFSYDVKMKEKGDIPEGYSVSREKKERFSLILESASTNQTSMYLCASRIDRDGRNTEAFFGQGTRLTVV.

This clonotype was seen at least ten times. This sequence joins TRBV2 and TRBJ2-1, with 11 positions matching TRBD2. V was clipped by 6 bases and J by 8 bases; unmatched bases: 9. The CDR3 extends over 15 amino acids. Germline assignment: CDR1 SNHLY and CDR2 FYNNEI. The CDR3 sequence: CASRAGTSGFHEQFF. The CDR3 DNA follows: TGTGCCAGCAGAGCCGGGACTAGCGGTTTTCATGAGCAGTTCTTC.

There are many counts of this clonotype. This chain's CDR3 is CASSTLDRRNEKLFF. DNA of the CDR3: TGTGCCAGCAGCACCCTCGACAGGAGAAATGAAAAACTGTTTTTT. The V gene is TRBV5-6, the J gene TRBJ1-4, with D perhaps TRBD1 (6 bases). Per the germline V gene, CDR1 is SGHDT and CDR2 is YYEEEE. The length of the CDR3 is 15 residues. V lost 4 bases and J lost 5, with 15 bases in between. The full variable domain, rest sourced from reference TRBV5-6 and TRBJ1-4, is DAGVTQSPTHLIKTRGQQVTLRCSPKSGHDTVSWYQQALGQGPQFIFQYYEEEERQRGNFPDRFSGHQFPNYSSELNVNALLLGDSALYLCASSTLDRRNEKLFFGSGTQLSVL.

Many counts were recorded for this clonotype. The chain employs TRBV6-5 and TRBJ1-1; TRBD1 is a possible D gene (5 bases). V lost 0 bases to trimming and J lost 7 bases, with 9 bases between them. This CDR3 has 13 residues. Germline V gene data show CDR1 as MNHEY and CDR2 as SVGAGI. For the CDR3, the DNA is TGTGCCAGCAGTTACTCGGGGGTCGATGAAGCTTTCTTT. Translation gives CASSYSGVDEAFF.

This clonotype was counted only a few times. V and J are TRBV10-2 and TRBJ2-3; weak D call: TRBD1 (6 bases). The CDR3 contains 16 residues. Deletions cut 0 bases from V and 2 bases from J, with 12 bases between. Germline CDR1 WSHSY, CDR2 SAAADI. CDR3 residues: CASSESRQGITDTQYF. In DNA, the CDR3 is TGCGCCAGCAGTGAGTCGAGGCAGGGGATCACAGATACGCAGTATTTT.

This clonotype is deemed medium-sized. V usage is TRBV3-1 and J usage is TRBJ2-7, with 7 bases that match TRBD1. Germline loops: CDR1 LGHDT, CDR2 YNNKEL (reference sequence). The trim removed 4 bases at V and 6 bases at J, leaving 3 bases unmatched. The CDR3 is 12 residues long. CDR3 residues: CASSRTGVEQYF. As DNA, the CDR3 is TGTGCCAGCAGCCGAACAGGGGTCGAGCAGTACTTC.

This clonotype has a count of ten or more. V and J are TRBV20-1 and TRBJ1-2; 7 bases align to TRBD1. CDR3 length: 19 amino acids. With 0 bases clipped from V and 0 bases from J, the junction kept 16 bases outside the gene matches. Germline loops: CDR1 DFQATT, CDR2 SNEGSKA (reference sequence). The CDR3 nucleotides read TGCAGTGCTAGAGATCCGTTTCGGACAGGCGCCTCTGCTAACTATGGCTACACCTTC. This sequence encodes CSARDPFRTGASANYGYTF.

This clonotype was seen many times. Sequence at one end of the junction differs from germline and may be a read error. The V call is TRBV7-7, the J call TRBJ2-5; TRBD2 aligns across 8 bases. CDR3 length: 16 amino acids. CDR1 and CDR2 from the germline V gene are SSHAT and FNYEAQ (reference sequence). In DNA, the CDR3 is TGTGCTAGCAGCTTATCCCCGGGGGGGCCAGGAGAGACCCAGTACTTC. Protein sequence: CASSLSPGGPGETQYF.

This clonotype was recorded at least ten times. This chain connects TRBV4-1 to TRBJ2-7; TRBD1 agrees at 7 bases. The V and J ends lost 4 bases and 5 bases, in that order; junction bases with no gene match: 8. Germline lookup yields CDR1 MGHRA and CDR2 YSYEKL. This CDR3 comprises 14 residues. The CDR3 spells CASSLVQGVHEQYF. The CDR3 DNA reads as TGCGCCAGCAGCCTTGTCCAGGGGGTCCACGAGCAGTACTTC.

Points on this clonotype: This may be a read error, as it is one base from a much larger clone. V usage is TRBV5-4 and J usage is TRBJ2-2; D uncertain. Germline V gene sequence: CDR1 SGHNT, CDR2 YYREEE (reference sequence). The length of the CDR3 is 13 residues. The CDR3 protein is CASGFTNTGELFF. The CDR3 region has the DNA TGTGCCAGCGGCTTTACCAACACCGGGGAGCTGTTTTTT.

This clonotype was picked up many times. This CDR3 reads CASSPLRGARAGGEQFF. The CDR3 DNA sequence: TGTGCCAGCAGTCCCCTCCGGGGGGCCCGGGCGGGAGGGGAGCAGTTCTTC. The rearrangement links TRBV28 to TRBJ2-1, with 9 bases fitting TRBD2. The CDR3 has 17 residues. J was trimmed by 10 bases and V by 5 bases; bases with no gene match: 18. Germline CDR1 MDHEN, CDR2 SYDVKM.

This clonotype was observed at least ten times. The rearrangement uses TRBV2 and TRBJ2-5; the D gene is possibly TRBD2 (6 bases). Per the germline V gene, CDR1 is SNHLY and CDR2 is FYNNEI. Trimming cost V 5 bases and J 8 bases, with 15 bases left between them. CDR3 length equals 13 residues. This CDR3 reads CASSTLPGDTQYF. The DNA for the CDR3 is TGTGCCAGCAGTACTCTCCCGGGGGATACCCAGTACTTC.

This clonotype has a count of ten or more. V is TRBV3-1 and J is TRBJ1-1; D remains ambiguous. There are 14 residues in the CDR3. The V end was cut by 2 bases, the J end by 5 bases, with 12 bases between. Per germline, CDR1 LGHDT and CDR2 YNNKEL (reference sequence). The DNA of the CDR3 is TGTGCCAGCAGCCAACCAGAGGGAGGAACTGAAGCTTTCTTT. It specifies CASSQPEGGTEAFF.